This record covers a single TCR beta chain. Data came from immunoSEQ multiplex PCR; TCRdb stores just in-frame clones and leaves some out. Among about 100,000 clones listed, about nine tenths were seen once. The data were taken from a study of T cell changes during pregnancy in multiple sclerosis. The V end lost 9 bases, the J end lost 5 bases, and 17 bases lay between the germline ends. CDR1 SGHTA and CDR2 FQGNSA come from the germline V gene. The CDR3 totals 14 residues. The clonotype was recovered from a female donor in good health, enrolled as a control in a pregnancy study. The genes are TRBV7-2 and TRBJ1-3, with D possibly TRBD1 on 5 matching bases. The specimen was peripheral blood, collected in the second trimester of pregnancy. The CDR3: CASLVAPGRNTIYF. The CDR3, as DNA: TGTGCCAGTCTTGTGGCGCCAGGGCGAAACACCATATATTTT.